This TCR beta chain is drawn from a study of human T cells and chemical hapten exposure. Study overall: Patients were mainly female, each with alopecia areata, totalis or universalis.

TCRdb ran MiXCR on the RACE reads and lists one entry per CDR3 protein. The sample consists of 95,000 to 150,000 distinct CDR3 sequences, about 11% of them appearing once. Germline V gene lookup returns CDR1 SGHNT and CDR2 YENEEA. CDR3 size: 17 residues. Trimming cost V 5 bases and J 5 bases; bases outside gene matches: 12. Specified time point: patch test 3, about 24 weeks after DPC sensitization. Indicated treatment: therapeutic diphenylcyclopropenone sensitization with weekly scalp DPC. The authors extracted total RNA from unfractionated whole blood. The sequence came from a woman aged 45-59 years with alopecia areata. Some clones in this sample may be carry-over from other donors' samples. The V and J genes are TRBV11-3 and TRBJ2-3; 11 nucleotides line up with TRBD1. Here the sequenced sample was whole blood, taken in connection with sensitization to the hapten diphenylcyclopropenone (DPC). CDR3 protein: CASSHQGRDRGKDTQYF. CDR3 DNA: TGTGCCAGCAGCCACCAGGGCCGGGACAGGGGGAAAGATACGCAGTATTTT.